This T cell receptor beta chain was captured by sequencing in a study of Graves' ophthalmopathy and Graves' hyperthyroidism. This clonotype was observed many times. The study excluded patients with other autoimmune diseases, uncontrolled infections, pregnancy or lactation. For repertoire sequencing, the TCR beta CDR3 regions were amplified from RNA transcripts. First-round RT-PCR with HTBI primers preceded a second-round multiplex PCR. TCRdb reprocessed the multiplex PCR reads with MiXCR, giving one entry per CDR3 protein. The sample holds 360,000 or so distinct CDR3 sequences, around 20% seen once. Germline CDR1 is KGHDR and CDR2 is SFDVKD. Between the trimmed V and J ends, which lost 1 base and 3 bases, there was a span of 6 bases. The CDR3 runs 13 residues.

Sequencing was carried out using peripheral blood. The rearrangement joins TRBV24-1 to TRBJ2-7, with D perhaps matching TRBD1 (5 bases). This TCR came from a woman between 18 and 29 years old with Graves' ophthalmopathy. The CDR3: CATSDFDSYEQYF. The CDR3 nucleotides read TGTGCCACCAGTGATTTTGACAGCTACGAGCAGTACTTC.